The T cell receptor (beta chain) described here comes from a study of blood T cell repertoires in COVID-19. At the level of the study: Spain, Italy and the United States supplied samples that represented acute and convalescent COVID-19. PBMCs, B-cell-depleted T cells, or T cells provided the cDNA or gDNA that made up the material.

This CDR3 spans 11 amino acids. CDR1 and CDR2 from the germline V gene are SEHNR and FQNEAQ (reference sequence). Trimming left V 2 bases short and J 14 bases short, with 10 bases between. Per the original data handling: Amplification of reference gene primers was used by the study to estimate nucleated cell counts. Clones were read by immunoSEQ multiplex PCR, and TCRdb kept only the in-frame ones, dropping some. V, J and clone size derive from that table, while D and trimming were established from the DNA sequence. This repertoire shows over 150,000 clones, roughly nine tenths found once; its top ten account for about 1.9%.

This chain links TRBV7-9 with TRBJ2-1, with D perhaps TRBD2 (6 bases). The TCR originated in a young man who had recovered from COVID-19. What was sequenced was peripheral blood. The CDR3 coding sequence is TGTGCCAGCAGCTTACAACAGCGGGAGTTCTTC. Its protein is CASSLQQREFF.